This T cell receptor (beta chain) is from a study of T cell repertoires in cytomegalovirus infection. The overall study: Both recently identified HLA-C-restricted and well-studied HLA-B-restricted CMV epitopes were used in the study. CMV infection together with matching HLA type was indicated by public TCR beta signatures. Regarding the study as a whole: Identification of carriers of CMV plus the relevant HLA was performed using cumulative public TCR beta family frequency.

As regards this clonotype: Its cognate antigen is unknown. One base away lies a much larger clone, so this may be a sequencing read error.

This CDR3 region has 15 residues. V was pared by 7 bases and J by 9 bases, with 14 bases of the junction left unmatched. Via MiXCR, TCRdb re-called the reads, giving one row per CDR3 protein. The sample holds some 800,000 distinct CDR3 sequences; approximately 32% are singletons and the top ten take under 15%. The sequenced sample was cultured CD8+ T cells from PBMCs, obtained from culture after CMV antigen stimulation. The source is a human donor in good health (CMV status not recorded). Some clones in this sample may be carry-over from other donors' samples. The genes are TRBV12-3 or TRBV12-4 and TRBJ2-1, with 8 positions matching TRBD1. DNA for the CDR3: TGTGCCAGCACCCTTTACGCCAGGACAGGGTCTGAGCAGTTCTTC. This translates into CASTLYARTGSEQFF.